This TCR beta chain comes out of a study of long-term antiretroviral therapy in people with HIV. Run at survey level, the immunoSEQ assay was version v3.0. The assay was immunoSEQ multiplex PCR, and TCRdb's table has in-frame clones only and misses some. Among about 14,000 clones, 88% were seen once, and the ten largest hold roughly 10%. The germline CDR1 and CDR2 sequences are LNHDA and SQIVND (reference sequence). V was shortened by 2 bases and J by 5 bases, with 7 bases between the two germline ends. This CDR3 region has 13 residues. The receptor's source is a man in his forties or fifties with HIV. The chain carries TRBV19 and TRBJ1-5; D unresolved. The material was unsorted PBMCs, obtained 6.2 years after starting antiretroviral therapy. The CDR3 bases are TGTGCCAGTAGTATAATCCCCTATCAGCCCCAGCATTTT. Translation: CASSIIPYQPQHF.